This T cell receptor (beta chain) was retrieved from a study of shared clonotypes between healthy human individuals. Study in general: Used for every donor were three CD4 naive, three CD4 memory, two CD8 naive and one CD8 memory plate.

The CDR3 totals 15 residues. V lost 5 bases and J lost 8, with 18 bases in between. Germline V gene lookup returns CDR1 SGHTA and CDR2 FQGNSA. Assay: immunoSEQ multiplex PCR; the TCRdb copy retains only in-frame clones and omits some. Of some 1.5 million clones listed, nearly 99% are singletons. This TCR came from a man in his thirties or forties in good health. The sequenced sample was naive CD4+ T cells sorted from blood. Subset defined: CD45RA+ positively selected. V usage is TRBV7-2 and J usage is TRBJ1-4; D is undetermined. CDR3 in amino acids: CASSARPGPQEKLFF. The CDR3 DNA is TGTGCCAGCAGCGCGAGACCCGGACCCCAGGAAAAACTGTTTTTT.